This is a list of T cell receptor beta chains from one sample in a study of OX40 agonist ivuxolimab in advanced cancers. Profiled with immunoSEQ multiplex PCR; TCRdb holds only in-frame clones, not every one. There are 50,000 or so clones in the sample; roughly 82% occur only once, and over 2% lies in the top ten. The input for sequencing was CD4+ or CD8+ T cells sorted from blood, taken in a trial of the OX40 agonist ivuxolimab. The receptors derive from an adult with an advanced solid tumor such as melanoma, head and neck, liver or kidney cancer. CDR3s include the opening cysteine and the closing phenylalanine or tryptophan. Fields, in order: V gene, J gene, clone size, D gene, CDR3 DNA, CDR3 protein. A D gene is named only where the DNA matches it firmly. Where a row states a size, it is once, few, many or the class of an expanded clone; other rows omit it.

v_gene: TRBV30
j_gene: TRBJ1-5
abundance: -
d_gene: -
CDR3nt: TGTGCCTGGAGTCACAGGGTAGGGGAGCCCCAGCATTTT
CDR3aa: CAWSHRVGEPQHF

v_gene: TRBV6-1
j_gene: TRBJ2-7
abundance: -
d_gene: TRBD1
CDR3nt: TGTGCCAGCAGGGCTGAACAGGGGACGGGGTACGAGCAGTACTTC
CDR3aa: CASRAEQGTGYEQYF

v_gene: TRBV5-4
j_gene: TRBJ1-3
abundance: -
d_gene: -
CDR3nt: TGTGCCAGCAGCTTGGGGGGGGTCACTGGAAACACCATATATTTT
CDR3aa: CASSLGGVTGNTIYF

v_gene: TRBV21-1
j_gene: TRBJ2-3
abundance: -
d_gene: -
CDR3nt: TGTGCCAGCAGCTTAGAAGGGGTGCCATGCGATACGCAGTATTTT
CDR3aa: CASSLEGVPCDTQYF

v_gene: TRBV19
j_gene: TRBJ1-5
abundance: -
d_gene: -
CDR3nt: TGTGCCAGTAGTTTAACCGGGACAATCCCCCACAGTCAGCCCCAGCATTTT
CDR3aa: CASSLTGTIPHSQPQHF

v_gene: TRBV7-8
j_gene: TRBJ1-2
abundance: few
d_gene: -
CDR3nt: TGTGCCAGCAGCTTAGCGCTGGTCTATGGCTACACCTTC
CDR3aa: CASSLALVYGYTF

v_gene: TRBV5-1
j_gene: TRBJ2-3
abundance: -
d_gene: -
CDR3nt: TGCGCCAGCAGCCAAGGGACTGCCCCCACAGATACGCAGTATTTT
CDR3aa: CASSQGTAPTDTQYF

v_gene: TRBV6-1
j_gene: TRBJ2-7
abundance: -
d_gene: TRBD1
CDR3nt: TGTGCCAGCAACTCACAGGGGACAGCCTCTACGAGCACGTACTTC
CDR3aa: CASNSQGTASTSTYF

v_gene: TRBV19
j_gene: TRBJ2-7
abundance: once
d_gene: TRBD1
CDR3nt: TGTGCCAGTTCTACAGGGGAGACCTACGAGCAGTACTTC
CDR3aa: CASSTGETYEQYF

v_gene: TRBV19
j_gene: TRBJ1-5
abundance: -
d_gene: -
CDR3nt: TGTGCCAGTAGTATAAGACAGGCTAATCGGCCCCAGCATTTT
CDR3aa: CASSIRQANRPQHF

v_gene: TRBV11-2
j_gene: TRBJ1-3
abundance: -
d_gene: -
CDR3nt: TGTGCCAGCAGCCCCCAACGGGGTATCGGAGGAAACACCATATATTTT
CDR3aa: CASSPQRGIGGNTIYF

v_gene: TRBV10-2
j_gene: TRBJ1-5
abundance: once
d_gene: -
CDR3nt: TGCGCCAGCAGTGATCTACAGGGCAGCAATCAGCCCCAGCATTTT
CDR3aa: CASSDLQGSNQPQHF

v_gene: TRBV5-1
j_gene: TRBJ2-6
abundance: once
d_gene: -
CDR3nt: TGCGCCAGCAGCTTGGATCAGGACTCTGGGGCCAACGTCCTGACTTTC
CDR3aa: CASSLDQDSGANVLTF

v_gene: TRBV6-1
j_gene: TRBJ1-1
abundance: -
d_gene: TRBD1
CDR3nt: TGTGCCAGTATCTATTTAACAGGGGGGGACACTGAAGCTTTCTTT
CDR3aa: CASIYLTGGDTEAFF

v_gene: TRBV5-4
j_gene: TRBJ2-1
abundance: few
d_gene: TRBD2
CDR3nt: TGTGCCAGCAGCTTGGGACTAGCGGGGGTGTGGAATGAGCAGTTCTTC
CDR3aa: CASSLGLAGVWNEQFF

v_gene: TRBV5-4
j_gene: TRBJ2-3
abundance: -
d_gene: TRBD2
CDR3nt: TGTGCCAGCAGCTCTGGACTAGCGGGGGCCTTCACAGATACGCAGTATTTT
CDR3aa: CASSSGLAGAFTDTQYF

v_gene: TRBV7-6
j_gene: TRBJ2-3
abundance: -
d_gene: -
CDR3nt: TGTGCCAGCAGCTTCGGACAGACAGTAAAAGATACGCAGTATTTT
CDR3aa: CASSFGQTVKDTQYF

v_gene: TRBV7-9
j_gene: TRBJ1-5
abundance: -
d_gene: -
CDR3nt: TGTGCCAGCAGCTTGACAGAACAGCCCCAGCATTTT
CDR3aa: CASSLTEQPQHF

v_gene: TRBV19
j_gene: TRBJ2-3
abundance: -
d_gene: -
CDR3nt: TGTGCCAGTACGGGGTGGAGCACAGATACGCAGTATTTT
CDR3aa: CASTGWSTDTQYF